This T cell receptor (beta chain) was documented in a study of control samples from healthy donors and cancer patients. This CDR3 spans 14 amino acids. The V gene lost 5 bases and the J gene lost 2 bases, with 10 bases spanning the gap. Germline CDR1 reads MDHEN; CDR2 reads SYDVKM. Data came from immunoSEQ multiplex PCR; TCRdb stores just in-frame clones and leaves some out. The data contain roughly 13,000 clones, roughly three quarters of them seen just once; the ten biggest clones take up roughly 7.9%. Sequencing used formalin-fixed, paraffin-embedded tissue. The chain recombines TRBV28 with TRBJ1-5; D is undetermined. This TCR was recovered from a male donor with melanoma. In DNA form, the CDR3 reads TGTGCCAGCAGTCCGGGTGGGGGCAATCAGCCCCAGCATTTT. This encodes CASSPGGGNQPQHF.